The TCR beta chain under discussion was sequenced for a study of healthy donors' naive CD4 and CD8 T cells. Germline V gene lookup returns CDR1 MNHEY and CDR2 SVGAGI. V was cut by 6 bases and J by 2 bases, with 17 bases left in between. The CDR3 totals 15 residues. As for this clonotype: Its antigen is currently unknown.

Whole-study findings and limits: Roughly 13% of CD4/CD8 propensity variance appeared explained by V, J and CDR3 charge.

Starting from roughly 0.45 ug of total RNA, TCR libraries were made with linear amplification. TCRdb analysed the reads with MiXCR anew, one entry per CDR3 protein. This table holds 200,000 or so distinct CDR3 sequences, over 60% found once. This TCR was recovered from a pool of human donors in good health; the sample pools cells from several healthy donors. The V call is TRBV6-5, the J call TRBJ2-7; possible D gene TRBD2, 5 bases. Sequencing was carried out using naive CD4+ and CD8+ T cells sorted from blood, pooled from several donors. The CDR3 DNA sequence: TGTGCCAGCAGCCGCCGTTCTAGCCGAACCTACGAGCAGTACTTC. This translates into CASSRRSSRTYEQYF.